This T cell receptor beta chain derives from a study of cytomegalovirus exposure and HLA in healthy donors. Study observations and caveats: Researchers reportedly found TCR beta sequences accurately predicted most subjects' HLA-A and HLA-B alleles.

Germline loops: CDR1 SEHNR, CDR2 FQNEAQ (reference sequence). The V gene lost 5 bases and the J gene lost 7 bases, with 9 bases spanning the gap. The CDR3 consists of 11 residues. This clone has just a few counts. What it binds is not known. Use of 60 Vbeta and 13 Jbeta primers characterized the PCR. The repertoire was sequenced with immunoSEQ multiplex PCR; TCRdb's copy has only in-frame clones and lacks some. The table lists about 120,000 clones, approximately 80% of them singletons. This clonotype was obtained from a female donor in good health and CMV-seropositive. The material sequenced was PBMCs. The chain combines TRBV7-9 with TRBJ2-7; D unresolved. CDR3 protein: CASSAVGEQYF. Here the CDR3 DNA reads TGTGCCAGCAGCGCCGTCGGGGAGCAGTACTTC.